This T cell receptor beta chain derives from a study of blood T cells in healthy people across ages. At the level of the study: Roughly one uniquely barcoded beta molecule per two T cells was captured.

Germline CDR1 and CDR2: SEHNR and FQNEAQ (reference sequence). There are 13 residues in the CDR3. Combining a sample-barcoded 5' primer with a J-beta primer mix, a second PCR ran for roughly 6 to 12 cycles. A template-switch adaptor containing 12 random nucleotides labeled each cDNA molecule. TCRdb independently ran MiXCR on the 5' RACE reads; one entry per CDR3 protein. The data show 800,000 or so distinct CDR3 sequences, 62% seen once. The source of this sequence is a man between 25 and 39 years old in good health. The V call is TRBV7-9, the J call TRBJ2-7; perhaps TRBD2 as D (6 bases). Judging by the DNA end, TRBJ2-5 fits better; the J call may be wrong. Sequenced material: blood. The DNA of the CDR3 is TGTGCCAGCAACGACTCGGGAGAGGGGACCCAGTACTTC. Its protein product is CASNDSGEGTQYF.